This T cell receptor (beta chain) is from a study of T cell responses to AZD1222 COVID-19 vaccine. Regarding the study as a whole: None of the repertoires were sampled until the peak T cell response had passed. Epitopes outside B.1.351 and B.1.1.7 mutated regions reportedly drew nearly half of spike TCRs.

CDR3 length equals 17 residues. With V trimmed by 2 bases and J by 2 bases, 8 bases remained unmatched. Germline V gives CDR1 SGHAT, CDR2 FQNNGV. Sequencing was performed with immunoSEQ multiplex PCR; in TCRdb, only in-frame clones are kept and a portion is missing. This repertoire shows roughly 120,000 clones, 94% found once; its top ten account for 2.5% to 3.5%. Worth noting for this clone: Antigen: not known.

The material was peripheral blood, obtained 28 days after the second AZD1222 dose. The genes are TRBV11-2 and TRBJ2-3, with 9 bases identical to TRBD2. The receptor's source is an adult who received the AZD1222 COVID-19 vaccine. The CDR3 loop reads CASSLIQPGLATDTQYF. CDR3 bases: TGTGCCAGCAGCTTAATTCAACCGGGACTAGCCACAGATACGCAGTATTTT.